Below, 32 T cell receptor beta chains from the same sample are listed, as sequenced in a study of blood T cell repertoires in COVID-19. Sequencing used immunoSEQ multiplex PCR; TCRdb keeps in-frame clones, though not all of them. The sample yields around 140,000 clones, about 90% seen once. Sequenced input: PBMCs or T cells enriched from blood (not recorded which). Receptors originate from a man between 60 and 75 years old who had recovered from COVID-19.

This clone was observed once. DNA of the CDR3: TGTGCCAGCAGCTTAGGGTCTAGCGGGGTCCTGGCGGCACACGAGCAGTTCTTC. It specifies CASSLGSSGVLAAHEQFF. The chain combines TRBV7-8 with TRBJ2-1; 9 bases match TRBD2. With 1 base clipped from V and 10 bases from J, the junction kept 17 bases outside the gene matches. The germline gives CDR1 SGHVS, CDR2 FQNEAQ. The CDR3 sequence is 18 residues long.

J is TRBJ1-1 and V is TRBV7-6; tentative D call: TRBD1 (6 bases). The V gene lost 5 bases and the J gene lost 6 bases, with 16 bases spanning the gap. Germline V gene lookup returns CDR1 SGHVS and CDR2 FNYEAQ. The CDR3 is made up of 14 amino acids. This CDR3 is CASSKTTGGPEAFF. In DNA form, the CDR3 reads TGTGCCAGCAGCAAAACGACAGGAGGCCCTGAAGCTTTCTTT.

This clone showed up just a few times. The chain carries TRBV24-1 and TRBJ2-5; 7 nucleotides match TRBD1. The CDR3 loop spans 17 amino acids. J was trimmed by 3 bases and V by 6 bases; bases with no gene match: 15. Germline assignment: CDR1 KGHDR and CDR2 SFDVKD. As DNA, the CDR3 is TGTGCCACCAGTAAACGCCCTTTTGACAGGGTAGAAGAGACCCAGTACTTC. Translating gives CATSKRPFDRVEETQYF.

This clone was counted once. The rearrangement joins TRBV18 to TRBJ1-4, with D unclear. V was shortened by 4 bases and J by 5 bases, with 8 bases between the two germline ends. CDR1 is KGHSH, CDR2 LQKENI, per germline. CDR3 length equals 13 residues. CDR3 in amino acids: CASSRGKNEKLFF. Here the CDR3 DNA reads TGTGCCAGCTCACGAGGGAAGAATGAAAAACTGTTTTTT. The full variable domain, with the rest looked up from reference TRBV18 and TRBJ1-4, is NAGVMQNPRHLVRRRGQEARLRCSPMKGHSHVYWYRQLPEEGLKFMVYLQKENIIDESGMPKERFSAEFPKEGPSILRIQQVVRGDSAAYFCASSRGKNEKLFFGSGTQLSVL.

The chain has TRBV5-6 and TRBJ2-1, with D tentatively TRBD2 (6 bases). This CDR3 has 18 amino acids. Germline V lookup: CDR1 SGHDT, CDR2 YYEEEE. V lost 2 bases, J lost 5 bases, and 23 bases lay in between. The CDR3 is CASSLGLRWGRSNNEQFF. The CDR3 DNA is TGTGCCAGCAGCTTAGGTTTAAGATGGGGGAGGTCAAACAATGAGCAGTTCTTC.

This clone has a handful of counts. The V gene is TRBV2, the J gene TRBJ1-2, with TRBD1 identical over 8 bases. In germline, CDR1 is SNHLY, CDR2 FYNNEI. Trimming took 2 bases from V and 3 from J; bases not matched to a gene: 8. CDR3 length equals 16 residues. DNA of the CDR3: TGTGCCAGCAGTGAACTACCAGGGGGCGAGGACTATGGCTACACCTTC. Its protein product is CASSELPGGEDYGYTF.

The CDR3 DNA sequence: TGTGCCAGCAGTGAGAGGGTTACACCAAACACTGAAGCTTTCTTT. This codes for CASSERVTPNTEAFF. The chain links TRBV2 to TRBJ1-1; D is ambiguous. The germline gives CDR1 SNHLY, CDR2 FYNNEI. CDR3 size: 15 residues. With 3 bases removed from V and 2 bases from J, the gap between germline ends came to 13 bases.

At least ten counts were recorded for this clone. The V call is TRBV29-1, the J call TRBJ2-2, with a tentative D call TRBD1 (5 bases). CDR1 and CDR2 (germline): SQVTM, ANQGSEA. Trimming shortened V by 1 base and J by 7 bases, and 10 bases separated the two germline ends. CDR3 length: 13 amino acids. For the CDR3, the DNA is TGCAGCGTTGAAGGGACACACCGCGGGGAGCTGTTTTTT. Translation gives CSVEGTHRGELFF.

The chain has TRBV2 and TRBJ2-5; 13 nucleotides agree with TRBD2. The junction had 0 bases not matched to a gene; V was cut back by 4 bases and J by 4 bases. CDR1 is SNHLY and CDR2 is FYNNEI in the germline V gene. The CDR3 contains 14 residues. DNA of the CDR3: TGTGCCAGCAGTGGACTAGCGGGAGGAGAGACCCAGTACTTC. It yields the protein CASSGLAGGETQYF.

The chain uses TRBV2 and TRBJ2-1; 9 bases are shared with TRBD2. CDR3 length: 16 amino acids. After removal of 2 bases from V and 0 bases from J, the junction contained 2 bases not matched to a gene. Germline CDR1 SNHLY, CDR2 FYNNEI. The CDR3 reads CASSEPSGDSYNEQFF. The CDR3 DNA is TGTGCCAGCAGTGAACCTAGCGGGGACTCCTACAATGAGCAGTTCTTC.

The V and J genes are TRBV21-1 and TRBJ2-7; TRBD1 is the table's D call and was not checked against the DNA. TRBV21-1 represents a pseudogene. The CDR3 has 16 amino acids. The CDR3 bases are TGTGCCAGCAGCAAAGCTTTTCACAGGGGTAACTACGAGCAGTACTTC. The encoded protein is CASSKAFHRGNYEQYF.

The rearrangement joins TRBV5-6 to TRBJ2-1; the D is unclear. V lost 1 base and J lost 3, with 5 bases in between. This CDR3 has 13 residues. Per the germline V gene, CDR1 is SGHDT and CDR2 is YYEEEE. CDR3 nucleotide sequence: TGTGCCAGCAGCTTGATCAACTACAATGAGCAGTTCTTC. This sequence encodes CASSLINYNEQFF.

The gene calls are TRBV7-8 and TRBJ2-6, with D unresolved. The CDR3 consists of 16 residues. V was shortened by 10 bases and J by 0 bases, with 16 bases between the two germline ends. In germline, CDR1 is SGHVS, CDR2 FQNEAQ. The CDR3 DNA follows: TGTGCCACCTCCCCCGGGTACGGCTCTGGGGCCAACGTCCTGACTTTC. It yields the protein CATSPGYGSGANVLTF.

In the case of this clone: The sample contains more than one DNA sequence encoding this CDR3. The chain joins TRBV7-3 to TRBJ2-6, with unresolved D. The CDR3 is made up of 13 amino acids. V dropped 5 bases and J dropped 1 base, with 3 bases sitting between them. Germline V gives CDR1 SGHTA, CDR2 FQGTGA. The CDR3 region has the DNA TGTGCCAGCAGCCCGTCTGGGGCCAACGTCCTGACTTTC. This codes for CASSPSGANVLTF.

The chain links TRBV7-8 to TRBJ1-1; D remains ambiguous. This CDR3 comprises 13 residues. Trimming left V 3 bases short and J 0 bases short, with 5 bases between. Germline V gene data show CDR1 as SGHVS and CDR2 as FQNEAQ. The CDR3 DNA reads as TGTGCCAGCAGCTTTCAGATGAACACTGAAGCTTTCTTT. Amino acid sequence: CASSFQMNTEAFF.

The CDR3 coding sequence is TGTGCCAGCAGCTTAGAACAACACTATGGCTACACCTTC. This codes for CASSLEQHYGYTF. The gene calls are TRBV11-2 and TRBJ1-2; D ambiguous. The CDR3 sequence is 13 residues long. V lost 0 bases to trimming and J lost 3 bases, with 5 bases between them. CDR1 is SGHAT and CDR2 is FQNNGV in the germline V gene.

This clone occurred once. The chain recombines TRBV3-1 (or the pseudogene TRBV3-2) with TRBJ1-3, with D unresolved. V was shortened by 1 base and J by 4 bases, with 14 bases between the two germline ends. There are 16 residues in the CDR3. The germline V gene encodes CDR1 LGHDT and CDR2 YNNKEL (reference sequence). CDR3 loop: CASSQGRLDTGNTIYF. As DNA, the CDR3 is TGTGCCAGCAGCCAAGGGAGGTTGGATACAGGAAACACCATATATTTT.

The chain joins TRBV4-2 to TRBJ2-7, with TRBD2 identical over 16 bases. Germline V gene sequence: CDR1 LGHNA, CDR2 YNFKEQ. This CDR3 is built from 20 residues. Losses at the gene ends were 0 bases for V and 0 bases for J; bases not matched to a gene: 8. The CDR3 sequence: CASSQDMGLAGGVGSYEQYF. DNA for the CDR3: TGTGCCAGCAGCCAAGACATGGGACTAGCGGGAGGGGTAGGCTCCTACGAGCAGTACTTC.

The chain carries TRBV7-8 and TRBJ2-7, with 9 bases that match TRBD2. The V gene end was trimmed by 7 bases and the J gene end by 5 bases; junction bases not matched to a gene: 18. The V gene's germline CDR1 is SGHVS and CDR2 FQNEAQ. There are 17 residues in the CDR3. CDR3 in amino acids: CASNYRSGLAGIHEQYF. CDR3 nucleotide sequence: TGTGCCAGCAACTACCGATCGGGGCTAGCGGGAATACACGAGCAGTACTTC.

The V gene is TRBV7-3, the J gene TRBJ2-6, with D perhaps matching TRBD1 (6 bases). Germline assignment: CDR1 SGHTA and CDR2 FQGTGA. CDR3 length equals 16 residues. The ends were cut back, 3 bases at V and 6 bases at J, with 15 bases in the middle. The CDR3 nucleotides read TGTGCCAGCAGCTTCACAGGGTCGGCTGAGGCCAACGTCCTGACTTTC. Translating it yields CASSFTGSAEANVLTF.

This clone was seen only once. The chain employs TRBV28 and TRBJ2-1; tentative D call: TRBD1 (5 bases). Germline-derived CDR1 and CDR2 are MDHEN and SYDVKM. CDR3 length: 13 residues. Trimming took off 7 bases at V and 2 bases at J, with 9 bases between the two ends. The DNA of the CDR3 is TGTGCCAGCATGGGGCTTCCCTACAATGAGCAGTTCTTC. Its protein is CASMGLPYNEQFF.

The V and J genes are TRBV30 and TRBJ2-6; perhaps TRBD1 as D (5 bases). Trimming shortened V by 7 bases and J by 0 bases, and 16 bases separated the two germline ends. Germline assignment: CDR1 GTSNPN and CDR2 SVGIG (reference sequence). The CDR3 sequence is 16 residues long. CDR3 amino acids: CASQVRGRSGANVLTF. As DNA, the CDR3 is TGTGCCTCCCAAGTAAGGGGCCGCTCTGGGGCCAACGTCCTGACTTTC. The variable domain in full, completed from reference TRBV30 and TRBJ2-6, reads SQTIHQWPATLVQPVGSPLSLECTVEGTSNPNLYWYRQAAGRGLQLLFYSVGIGQISSEVPQNLSASRPQDRQFILSSKKLLLSDSGFYLCASQVRGRSGANVLTFGAGSRLTVL.

The J gene is TRBJ1-5, the V gene TRBV28; possible D gene TRBD1, 5 bases. This CDR3 region has 16 residues. V lost 3 bases and J lost 5, with 17 bases in between. Germline CDR1 MDHEN, CDR2 SYDVKM. The CDR3 here is CASSFYSGRHDQPQHF. The CDR3 bases are TGTGCCAGCAGTTTCTACTCAGGGCGACATGATCAGCCCCAGCATTTT.

The rearrangement joins TRBV3-1 (or the pseudogene TRBV3-2) to TRBJ2-5; 9 bases fit TRBD1. Trimming removed 5 bases from V and 5 bases from J; junction bases left unmatched: 6. Germline-derived CDR1 and CDR2 are LGHDT and YNNKEL (reference sequence). The CDR3 is 14 residues long. The DNA of the CDR3 is TGTGCCAGCAGCGTGGGACAGGGTGTGGAGACCCAGTACTTC. Its translation: CASSVGQGVETQYF.

The chain joins TRBV13 to TRBJ2-2, with a weak D call TRBD2 (6 bases). V was clipped by 5 bases and J by 6 bases, with 13 bases between them. The CDR3 is made up of 14 amino acids. The germline gives CDR1 PRHDT, CDR2 FYEKMQ (reference sequence). The CDR3 protein is CASSPSGFAGELFF. CDR3 sequence (DNA): TGTGCCAGCAGCCCCAGCGGGTTTGCCGGGGAGCTGTTTTTT.

The chain couples TRBV11-3 to TRBJ2-2; TRBD2 matches at 7 bases. Germline values: CDR1 SGHNT, CDR2 YENEEA. J lost 3 bases, V lost 5 bases, and 9 bases had no gene match. The CDR3 consists of 16 residues. CDR3 DNA sequence: TGTGCCAGCAGCCCCCTATTTGCGGGGGACACCGGGGAGCTGTTTTTT. Its translation: CASSPLFAGDTGELFF.

The gene calls are TRBV5-8 and TRBJ2-1, with unresolved D. Germline values: CDR1 SGHTS, CDR2 YDEGEE. V was trimmed by 1 base and J by 15 bases, leaving 8 bases between them. This CDR3 is built from 10 residues. DNA of the CDR3: TGTGCCAGCAGCTTGTCCGGTGGGTTCTTC. It is translated as CASSLSGGFF.

This clone came up once. The rearrangement uses TRBV6-1 and TRBJ2-1; D not certain. Trimming cost V 1 base and J 9 bases, with 7 bases left between them. This CDR3 spans 12 amino acids. From germline, CDR1 is MNHNS and CDR2 SASEGT. The CDR3 loop reads CASSEVVGEQFF. The DNA of the CDR3 is TGTGCCAGCAGTGAAGTTGTCGGTGAGCAGTTCTTC.

V is TRBV7-9 and J is TRBJ1-2; unclear D gene. The CDR3 consists of 13 residues. The germline gives CDR1 SEHNR, CDR2 FQNEAQ (reference sequence). V lost 1 base and J lost 8, with 11 bases in between. The DNA of the CDR3 is TGTGCCAGCAGCTTAGAGCGGGTTGGCGGCTACACCTTC. Amino acids: CASSLERVGGYTF.

This clone was detected only a few times. The V call is TRBV2, the J call TRBJ2-1, with TRBD2 as a possible D gene (6 bases). V lost 8 bases and J lost 5, with 16 bases in between. CDR1 and CDR2 from the germline V gene are SNHLY and FYNNEI. CDR3 length: 14 residues. The CDR3 DNA follows: TGTGCCAGCGGAGGGATCTCCAGGGACAATGAGCAGTTCTTC. This encodes CASGGISRDNEQFF.

CDR3 sequence: CASSLTWQGYTF. CDR3 nucleotides: TGTGCCAGCAGTTTAACCTGGCAGGGCTACACCTTC. This rearrangement joins TRBV12-3 or TRBV12-4 to TRBJ1-2; D gene ambiguous. The CDR3 loop spans 12 amino acids. V was shortened by 2 bases and J by 8 bases, with 9 bases between the two germline ends.

The J gene is TRBJ1-5, the V gene TRBV28; possibly TRBD1 for D (5 bases). CDR1 MDHEN and CDR2 SYDVKM come from the germline V gene. V was clipped by 2 bases and J by 7 bases, with 9 bases between them. The length of the CDR3 is 13 residues. In DNA, the CDR3 is TGTGCCAGCAGTTTACTGGGACTACAGCCCCAGCATTTT. This gives the protein CASSLLGLQPQHF.